This TCR beta chain derives from a study of cytomegalovirus exposure and HLA in healthy donors. Findings and caveats of the study: Highly shared variants forming one cluster were likely a sequencing artifact. Rarity marked most TCR sequences, yet some public TCRs occurred in many donors. Beyond CMV serostatus, there was no information to go on about immune exposure.

PCR was performed using 60 Vbeta and 13 Jbeta primers. Some clones are missing from TCRdb's copy, which holds only in-frame ones; the method was immunoSEQ multiplex PCR. In the table there are fewer than 150,000 clones, under 80% of which are singletons. Worth noting for this clone: Its specificity is unknown.

Looked up from germline, CDR1 is SGHAT and CDR2 is FQNNGV. Losses at the gene ends were 10 bases for V and 3 bases for J; bases not matched to a gene: 8. The CDR3 runs to 14 residues. Donors were nominally healthy when sampled, though unrecorded immune exposures were likely. The sample consisted of PBMCs. The rearrangement uses TRBV11-2 and TRBJ2-1; 8 nucleotides match TRBD2. The receptor's source is a woman between 45 and 60 years old in good health and CMV-seropositive. The CDR3 here is CATLAGLGYNEQFF. As DNA, the CDR3 is TGTGCCACCCTGGCGGGACTAGGCTACAATGAGCAGTTCTTC. The full variable domain, in which reference TRBV11-2 and TRBJ2-1 provide the parts outside the CDR3, is EAGVAQSPRYKIIEKRQSVAFWCNPISGHATLYWYQQILGQGPKLLIQFQNNGVVDDSQLPKDRFSAERLKGVDSTLKIQPAKLEDSAVYLCATLAGLGYNEQFFGPGTRLTVL.